A single sample is the source of the 20 T cell receptor beta chains below, sequenced in a study of human T cells and chemical hapten exposure. The time point denotes: patch test 1, 2 weeks after DPC sensitization. Treatment given: therapeutic diphenylcyclopropenone sensitization with weekly scalp DPC. TCRdb ran MiXCR on the RACE reads and lists one entry per CDR3 protein. The table includes tens of thousands of distinct CDR3 sequences, approximately 35% detected once. The material was whole blood, obtained in connection with sensitization to the hapten diphenylcyclopropenone (DPC). The receptors were gathered from a man aged 40-49 years with alopecia areata. Some clones in this sample may be carry-over from other donors' samples.

This clonotype has more than one count but fewer than ten. The genes are TRBV7-6 and TRBJ1-4, with 11 bases lining up with TRBD1. CDR1 is SGHVS and CDR2 is FNYEAQ in the germline V gene. V trimming: 5 bases; J trimming: 8 bases; junction bases outside the gene matches: 7. The CDR3 sequence is 15 residues long. The CDR3 bases are TGTGCCAGCAGCCAACCGGGACAGGGGGGCGAAAAACTGTTTTTT. Protein sequence: CASSQPGQGGEKLFF.

Turning to this clonotype: A much larger clone lies a single base off, so this may be a read error. The genes are TRBV12-3 or TRBV12-4 and TRBJ1-5; 7 bases align to TRBD1. The CDR3 has 15 residues. Trimming removed 5 bases from V and 4 bases from J; junction bases left unmatched: 8. The CDR3, as DNA: TGTGCCAGCAGTGACCCGGGACAGACAAATCAGCCCCAGCATTTT. Encoded protein: CASSDPGQTNQPQHF.

The sample holds a few counts of this clonotype. The chain links TRBV24-1 to TRBJ2-1; 7 bases agree with TRBD2. Germline trimming cut 4 bases from V and 6 bases from J; bases unmatched to any gene: 14. In germline, CDR1 is KGHDR, CDR2 SFDVKD. This CDR3 comprises 17 residues. The CDR3 sequence is CATSDRPTSVGTNEQFF. As DNA, the CDR3 is TGTGCCACCAGTGACCGTCCCACTAGCGTTGGAACCAATGAGCAGTTCTTC.

In this sample, this clonotype turned up a few times. The rearrangement links TRBV5-1 to TRBJ1-5; TRBD1 aligns across 8 bases. CDR1 SGHRS and CDR2 YFSETQ come from the germline V gene. V dropped 0 bases and J dropped 11; count of bases not matched to a gene: 7. CDR3 length: 14 residues. For the CDR3, the DNA is TGCGCCAGCAGCTTGGGGACACAGGGGGGAGCCCAGCATTTT. Residues: CASSLGTQGGAQHF. Full variable domain (remainder filled in from reference TRBV5-1 and TRBJ1-5): KAGVTQTPRYLIKTRGQQVTLSCSPISGHRSVSWYQQTPGQGLQFLFEYFSETQRNKGNFPGRFSGRQFSNSRSEMNVSTLELGDSALYLCASSLGTQGGAQHFGDGTRLSIL.

The rearrangement joins TRBV27 to TRBJ1-6; possible D gene TRBD1, 6 bases. Germline V CDR1 and CDR2: MNHEY, SMNVEV (reference sequence). The CDR3 loop spans 14 amino acids. With 3 bases removed from V and 8 bases from J, the gap between germline ends came to 11 bases. CDR3 amino acids: CASSFSGADSPLHF. In nucleotides, the CDR3 is TGTGCCAGCAGTTTTTCGGGGGCGGATTCACCCCTCCACTTT.

The chain joins TRBV6-1 to TRBJ1-5; 10 positions agree with TRBD1. The germline V gene encodes CDR1 MNHNS and CDR2 SASEGT. V shed 5 bases and J 5 bases; nucleotides not matched to a gene: 3. This CDR3 is built from 14 residues. The DNA for the CDR3 is TGTGCCAGCAGTTCGGACAGGGGGTATCAGCCCCAGCATTTT. As protein: CASSSDRGYQPQHF.

This clonotype was seen a handful of times. This chain uses TRBV21-1 with TRBJ2-5; the D call TRBD1 from the table was never checked on the DNA. TRBV21-1 is a listed pseudogene. The CDR3 length is 16 residues. CDR3 DNA sequence: TGTGCCAGCACCCAAGCGAGGGACAGGGACCAAGAGACCCAGTACTTC. Translation gives CASTQARDRDQETQYF.

The genes are TRBV28 and TRBJ2-5, with D maybe TRBD2 (6 bases). This CDR3 spans 15 amino acids. The V gene lost 1 base and the J gene lost 3 bases, with 12 bases spanning the gap. Germline V lookup: CDR1 MDHEN, CDR2 SYDVKM. This chain's CDR3 is CASSLFGLRKETQYF. The CDR3 bases are TGTGCCAGCAGTTTATTCGGACTAAGGAAAGAGACCCAGTACTTC.

The V gene is TRBV2, the J gene TRBJ1-1; the D gene is possibly TRBD1 (6 bases). The germline V and J ends were trimmed by 7 bases and 6 bases, with 18 bases remaining between them. CDR1 and CDR2 from the germline V gene are SNHLY and FYNNEI. CDR3 size: 14 residues. CDR3 sequence (DNA): TGTGCCAGCACCCCACAGGGTGTCTACGCTGAAGCTTTCTTT. This translates into CASTPQGVYAEAFF. Full variable domain (outside the CDR3, taken from reference TRBV2 and TRBJ1-1): EPEVTQTPSHQVTQMGQEVILRCVPISNHLYFYWYRQILGQKVEFLVSFYNNEISEKSEIFDDQFSVERPDGSNFTLKIRSTKLEDSAMYFCASTPQGVYAEAFFGQGTRLTVV.

J is TRBJ2-1 and V is TRBV7-3, with 13 bases matching TRBD2. CDR3 length equals 15 residues. Per the germline V gene, CDR1 is SGHTA and CDR2 is FQGTGA. V lost 5 bases and J lost 8; bases outside the gene matches: 6. The CDR3 sequence is CASSRGTSGIDEQFF. CDR3 sequence (DNA): TGTGCCAGCAGCCGCGGGACTAGCGGGATAGATGAGCAGTTCTTC.

This clonotype was found a few times. The chain employs TRBV12-3 or TRBV12-4 and TRBJ1-5; no reliable D call. V shed 6 bases and J shed 5 bases, with 11 bases lying between them. This CDR3 has 13 amino acids. In DNA form, the CDR3 reads TGTGCCAGCAGCCCGAGTCAGCATCAGCCCCAGCATTTT. Its translation is CASSPSQHQPQHF.

This chain connects TRBV6-1 to TRBJ1-2; D is perhaps TRBD1 (6 bases). CDR1 and CDR2 (germline): MNHNS, SASEGT. This CDR3 comprises 13 residues. V was pared by 11 bases and J by 8 bases, with 21 bases between. The chain's CDR3 is CASRPGGAEGYTF. The DNA of the CDR3 is TGTGCCTCCCGTCCGGGGGGCGCGGAAGGCTACACCTTC.

The rearrangement uses TRBV28 and TRBJ2-7; D possibly corresponds to TRBD1 (6 bases). CDR3 size: 16 residues. Per the germline V gene, CDR1 is MDHEN and CDR2 is SYDVKM. V lost 4 bases to trimming and J lost 5 bases, with 21 bases between them. The CDR3 DNA reads as TGTGCCAGCAGTTCCGCAACACAGGGTGCTCTGGACGAGCAGTACTTC. Encoded protein: CASSSATQGALDEQYF.

This chain joins TRBV20-1 and TRBJ2-7; TRBD1 matches 9 bases. CDR1 DFQATT and CDR2 SNEGSKA come from the germline V gene (reference sequence). Trimming took 2 bases from V and 9 from J; bases not matched to a gene: 14. CDR3 length equals 15 residues. This CDR3 reads CSARPGTGPYEGQYF. The CDR3 nucleotides are TGCAGTGCTAGACCCGGGACAGGGCCCTACGAGGGGCAGTACTTC.

The rearrangement uses TRBV28 and TRBJ2-1, with D uncertain. CDR1 MDHEN and CDR2 SYDVKM come from the germline V gene. CDR3 length: 13 residues. Trimming took 6 bases from V and 2 from J, leaving 8 bases between them. This CDR3 reads CASRSTTYNEQFF. As DNA, the CDR3 is TGTGCCAGCAGGAGTACCACCTACAATGAGCAGTTCTTC. Full variable domain (outside the CDR3, taken from reference TRBV28 and TRBJ2-1): DVKVTQSSRYLVKRTGEKVFLECVQDMDHENMFWYRQDPGLGLRLIYFSYDVKMKEKGDIPEGYSVSREKKERFSLILESASTNQTSMYLCASRSTTYNEQFFGPGTRLTVL.

A few counts support this clonotype. The V and J genes are TRBV12-3 or TRBV12-4 and TRBJ2-1; 13 nucleotides agree with TRBD2. This CDR3 is 14 amino acids long. J lost 6 bases, V lost 5 bases, and 1 base had no gene match. The CDR3 loop is CASSGTSGANEQFF. In DNA form, the CDR3 reads TGTGCCAGCAGTGGGACTAGCGGGGCCAATGAGCAGTTCTTC.

The chain joins TRBV5-1 to TRBJ1-5; D is possibly TRBD1 (5 bases). Germline V lookup: CDR1 SGHRS, CDR2 YFSETQ. This CDR3 comprises 16 residues. Trimming took off 0 bases at V and 3 bases at J, with 13 bases between the two ends. CDR3 region: CASSLGPTDHNQPQHF. CDR3 DNA: TGCGCCAGCAGCTTGGGCCCGACAGACCACAATCAGCCCCAGCATTTT.

This clonotype occurred a few times. The chain carries TRBV28 and TRBJ2-7; D remains ambiguous. The length of the CDR3 is 11 residues. Germline assignment: CDR1 MDHEN and CDR2 SYDVKM. The V and J ends lost 5 bases and 3 bases respectively, with 5 bases between them. The CDR3 DNA reads as TGTGCCAGCAGTATCCTCTACGAGCAGTACTTC. This codes for CASSILYEQYF.

The chain carries TRBV4-1 and TRBJ1-5, with 11 bases matching TRBD1. CDR3 length equals 15 residues. Trimming cost V 5 bases and J 4 bases; bases outside gene matches: 4. CDR1 and CDR2 (germline): MGHRA, YSYEKL. CDR3 in DNA: TGCGCCAGCAGCAGTGGGGACAGGGGGAATCAGCCCCAGCATTTT. Protein: CASSSGDRGNQPQHF.

The V gene is TRBV20-1, the J gene TRBJ1-5; 7 bases align to TRBD1. Germline-derived CDR1 and CDR2 are DFQATT and SNEGSKA (reference sequence). V lost 1 base to trimming and J lost 7 bases; unmatched junction nucleotides: 4. This CDR3 is built from 13 residues. The CDR3 DNA is TGCAGTGCTAGAGGACAGGGCGTACAGCCCCAGCATTTT. This gives the protein CSARGQGVQPQHF.